This is a list of T cell receptor beta chains from one sample in a study of T cell responses to AZD1222 COVID-19 vaccine. Here immunoSEQ multiplex PCR was the method, and the copy in TCRdb shows in-frame clones only, minus some. The table lists around 100,000 clones, more than 90% of them singletons. The sample consisted of peripheral blood, taken on day 0 of AZD1222 vaccination. Every receptor here comes from an adult in good health. Each CDR3 is given without its conserved first and last residue. Each record gives: J gene, V gene, CDR3 protein.

>TRBJ1-5|TRBV2
ASSSGSSGNQPQH
>TRBJ2-5|TRBV4-3
ASSQGEGDQETQY
>TRBJ2-7|TRBV7-2
ASSFLAGDRGYEQY
>TRBJ1-5|TRBV6-5
ASSYSKSQPQH
>TRBJ2-2|TRBV24-1
ATRSQNTGELF
>TRBJ1-2|TRBV5-6
ASSLYAGGGYT
>TRBJ1-2|TRBV5-6
ASSSPQAGDYGYT
>TRBJ2-7|TRBV11-2
ASSLAILYEQY
>TRBJ2-7|TRBV7-9
ASSTTSGGWYEQY
>TRBJ2-2|TRBV28
ASIRDRGKGREKLF
>TRBJ2-4|TRBV7-8
ASSPSGVGGQNIQY
>TRBJ1-5|TRBV7-8
ASTFDRTSGRYSNQPQH
>TRBJ1-4|TRBV30
AWERPGATNEKLF
>TRBJ2-1|TRBV12-3/TRBV12-4
ASSLGRDEQF
>TRBJ2-7|TRBV27
ASSRGGYEQY
>TRBJ2-1|TRBV11-3
ASSAGTDPRGNEQF
>TRBJ2-7|TRBV9
ASSVGTGAYEQY
>TRBJ1-5|TRBV2
ASSPTAAYQPQH
>TRBJ2-2|TRBV11-3
ASSSFQTGLAGGRGGELF
>TRBJ2-1|TRBV6-5
ASSYTGTRSYNEQF
>TRBJ1-2|TRBV7-2
ASSLGGQVYGYT
>TRBJ1-1|TRBV19
ASSAQGQGNTEAF
>TRBJ1-1|TRBV27
ASSSYLEGLNTEAF
>TRBJ1-1|TRBV2
ASTTGGADTEAF
>TRBJ1-3|TRBV6-5
ASSYSKDSGNTIY
>TRBJ1-2|TRBV7-3
ASSSRTGGAEGYT
>TRBJ1-5|TRBV28
ASSSRQHQPQH
>TRBJ1-5|TRBV21-1
ASSKGRRGNQPQH
>TRBJ2-3|TRBV7-2
ASSPLAGSTDTQY
>TRBJ2-3|TRBV5-6
ASSLIPSSTDTQY
>TRBJ1-2|TRBV6-4
ASSEQPGQGNYGYT
>TRBJ1-2|TRBV2
APREGGGANYGYT
>TRBJ2-5|TRBV7-2
ASSFIASGETQY
>TRBJ1-3|TRBV9
ASSSSQTGQGLNTIY
>TRBJ2-5|TRBV18
ASSPSGETQY
>TRBJ1-1|TRBV7-3
ASPGVGGMNTEAF
>TRBJ1-6|TRBV9
ASNLEGLGSPLH
>TRBJ2-7|TRBV30
AWTSGGLRNYEQY
>TRBJ2-3|TRBV11-2
ASSLDLPGVTDTQY
>TRBJ1-4|TRBV25-1
VCGGVLF
>TRBJ1-5|TRBV30
AWRQGSNQPQH
>TRBJ2-7|TRBV5-6
ASSPGLTSSYEQY
>TRBJ2-2|TRBV6-2/TRBV6-3
ASSDSTGELF
>TRBJ2-6|TRBV11-2
ASSLRGAGANVLT
>TRBJ2-7|TRBV14
ASSGDVGGNPYEQY
>TRBJ2-7|TRBV7-2
ASSPSGFSYEQY
>TRBJ1-2|TRBV11-3
ASSRRGTNYGYT
>TRBJ2-7|TRBV18
ASSPQGESEQY
>TRBJ1-5|TRBV19
ASIQMHGGSGQPQH
>TRBJ1-5|TRBV6-6
ASSWDNNQPQH
>TRBJ1-5|TRBV13
ASSLGGLSGQPQH
>TRBJ2-2|TRBV4-3
ASSQTDGPSGGTPNTGELF
>TRBJ2-1|TRBV5-6
ASSLGGALSYNEQF